The present T cell receptor (beta chain) was sequenced within a study of T-cell reconstitution after alpha-beta-depleted transplantation in children. The study's findings and limits: Diversity and T-cell counts at one year after transplant derived mostly from new T cells.

The V and J ends lost 4 bases and 6 bases respectively, with 10 bases between them. The CDR3 sequence is 14 residues long. CDR1 and CDR2 (germline): MDHEN, SYDVKM. During its preparation, the TCRbeta library received unique molecular identifiers. TCRdb reprocessed the PCR reads with MiXCR, giving one entry per CDR3 protein. The sample lists around 270,000 distinct CDR3 sequences, around 7.3% occurring once. This clonotype came up many times. Its target is not known. Here the sequenced sample was peripheral blood, taken 360 days after TCRalphabeta/CD19-depleted stem cell transplant. This chain connects TRBV28 to TRBJ1-6; maybe TRBD1 (5 bases). The clonotype originates from a female patient aged 2 to 10 who had a stem cell transplant for Fanconi anemia, so the T cells may come from the graft donor. DNA for the CDR3: TGTGCCAGCAGTTCGGGACGGTTTAATTCACCCCTCCACTTT. Its protein product is CASSSGRFNSPLHF.